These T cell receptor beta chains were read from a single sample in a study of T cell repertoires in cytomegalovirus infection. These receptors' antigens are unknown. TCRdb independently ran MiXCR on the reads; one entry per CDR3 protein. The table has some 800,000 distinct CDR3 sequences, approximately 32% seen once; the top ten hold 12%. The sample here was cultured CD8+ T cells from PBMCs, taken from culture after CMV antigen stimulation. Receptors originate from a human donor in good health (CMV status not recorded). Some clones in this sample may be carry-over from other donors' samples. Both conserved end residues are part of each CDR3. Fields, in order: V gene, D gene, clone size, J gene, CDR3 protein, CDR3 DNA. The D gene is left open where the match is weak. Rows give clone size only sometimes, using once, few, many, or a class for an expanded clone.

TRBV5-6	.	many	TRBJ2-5	CASSFKETQYF	TGTGCCAGCAGCTTTAAGGAGACCCAGTACTTC
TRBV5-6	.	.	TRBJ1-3	CASSLDKRNTIYF	TGTGCCAGCAGCTTGGACAAAAGAAACACCATATATTTT
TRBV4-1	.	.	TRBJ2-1	CASSQSQEYNEQFF	TGCGCCAGCAGCCAGTCTCAGGAGTACAATGAGCAGTTCTTC
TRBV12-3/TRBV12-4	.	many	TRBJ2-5	CASSFDIETQYF	TGTGCCAGCAGTTTTGACATTGAGACCCAGTACTTC
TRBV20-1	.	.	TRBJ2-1	CSARDQYTYNEQFF	TGCAGTGCTAGAGATCAATATACCTACAATGAGCAGTTCTTC
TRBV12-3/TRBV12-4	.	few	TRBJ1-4	CASSKVAGNEKLFF	TGTGCCAGCAGTAAGGTGGCAGGGAATGAAAAACTGTTTTTT
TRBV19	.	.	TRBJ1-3	CATLLQTASGNTIYF	TGTGCCACTCTACTTCAGACAGCCTCTGGAAACACCATATATTTT
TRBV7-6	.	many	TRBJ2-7	CASSRSGTYEQYF	TGTGCCAGCAGCCGCAGCGGTACCTACGAGCAGTACTTC
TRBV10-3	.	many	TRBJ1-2	CAISESAGNDGYTF	TGTGCCATCAGTGAGTCGGCAGGGAATGATGGCTACACCTTC
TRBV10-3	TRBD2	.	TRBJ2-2	CAISNSGKTANTGELFF	TGTGCCATCAGTAATAGCGGGAAGACCGCGAACACCGGGGAGCTGTTTTTT
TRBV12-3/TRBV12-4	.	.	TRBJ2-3	CATRSRTDRTDTQYF	TGTGCCACCAGGTCCCGGACAGACCGCACAGATACGCAGTATTTT
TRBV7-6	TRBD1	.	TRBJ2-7	CASTAGQGATYEQYF	TGTGCCAGCACAGCAGGACAGGGGGCGACCTACGAGCAGTACTTC
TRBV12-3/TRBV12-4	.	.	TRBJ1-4	CANRPDTFEKLFF	TGTGCCAACAGACCTGACACCTTTGAAAAACTGTTTTTT
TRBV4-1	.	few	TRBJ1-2	CASSQGPYVYGYTF	TGCGCCAGCAGCCAAGGACCGTACGTTTATGGCTACACCTTC
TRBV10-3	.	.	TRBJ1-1	CAIRRWDPVSLDTEAFF	TGTGCCATCAGGCGGTGGGACCCAGTAAGTCTGGACACTGAAGCTTTCTTT
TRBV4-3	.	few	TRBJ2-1	CASSQAFGQVGHEQFF	TGCGCCAGCAGCCAAGCCTTCGGGCAGGTAGGACATGAGCAGTTCTTC
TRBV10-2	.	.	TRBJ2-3	CASSEFRGSTHTQYF	TGCGCCAGCAGTGAGTTTAGAGGTAGCACGCATACGCAGTATTTT
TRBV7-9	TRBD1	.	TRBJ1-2	CASTRIGQGAPNYGYTF	TGTGCCAGCACCCGTATAGGACAGGGGGCGCCTAACTATGGCTACACCTTC
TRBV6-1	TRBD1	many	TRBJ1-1	CASSPGQGFTEAFF	TGTGCCAGCAGCCCTGGACAGGGATTCACTGAAGCTTTCTTT
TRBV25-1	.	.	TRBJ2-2	CATSLGAGELFF	TGTGCCACGTCACTGGGGGCCGGGGAGCTGTTTTTT